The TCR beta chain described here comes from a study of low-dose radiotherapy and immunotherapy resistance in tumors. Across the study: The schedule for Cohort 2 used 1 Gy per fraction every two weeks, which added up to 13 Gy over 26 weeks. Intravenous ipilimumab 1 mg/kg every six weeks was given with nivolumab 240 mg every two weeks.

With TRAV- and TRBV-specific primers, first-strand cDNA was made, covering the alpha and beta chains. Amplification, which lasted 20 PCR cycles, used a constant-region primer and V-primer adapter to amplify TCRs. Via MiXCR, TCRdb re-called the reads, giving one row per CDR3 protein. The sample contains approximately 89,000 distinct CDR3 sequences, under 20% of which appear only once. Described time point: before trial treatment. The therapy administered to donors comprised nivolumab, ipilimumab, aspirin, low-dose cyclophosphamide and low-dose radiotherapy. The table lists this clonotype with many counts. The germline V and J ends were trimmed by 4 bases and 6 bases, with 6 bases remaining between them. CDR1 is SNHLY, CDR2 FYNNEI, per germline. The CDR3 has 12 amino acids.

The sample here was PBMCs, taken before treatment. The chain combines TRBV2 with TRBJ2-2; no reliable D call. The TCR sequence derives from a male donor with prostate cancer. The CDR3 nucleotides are TGTGCCAGCAGTGGCGAGGCCGGGGAGCTGTTTTTT. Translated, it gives CASSGEAGELFF.